What follows are 5 T cell receptor beta chains derived from one specimen sequenced in a study of technical replicates of blood from several donors. Clones were read by immunoSEQ multiplex PCR, and TCRdb kept only the in-frame ones, dropping some. The sample consists of approximately 69,000 clones, almost 98% of them appearing once. The sample was T cells isolated from PBMCs. The source of these receptors is a human donor in good health.

This rearrangement joins TRBV15 to TRBJ1-6; D is perhaps TRBD1 (6 bases). Germline CDR1 and CDR2: LNHNV and YYDKDF (reference sequence). The length of the CDR3 is 21 residues. V gave up 0 bases and J gave up 0 bases, with 21 bases separating them. CDR3 bases: TGTGCCACCAGCAGAGATGGAGGCTTAGGACAGAAAAGCTCCTATAATTCACCCCTCCACTTT. Its translation is CATSRDGGLGQKSSYNSPLHF.

In this sample, this clone turned up once. The chain uses TRBV5-1 and TRBJ1-1; D ambiguous. Germline V CDR1 and CDR2: SGHRS, YFSETQ. The V end lost 4 bases, the J end lost 6 bases, and 16 bases lay between the germline ends. The CDR3 spans 14 residues. The CDR3 nucleotides read TGCGCCAGCAGCCCCGGGCACGGGGTGGCTGAAGCTTTCTTT. It yields the protein CASSPGHGVAEAFF.

The chain combines TRBV29-1 with TRBJ1-5; 8 bases fit TRBD1. This CDR3 spans 13 amino acids. With V trimmed by 5 bases and J by 3 bases, 3 bases remained unmatched. CDR1 and CDR2 (germline): SQVTM, ANQGSEA. As DNA, the CDR3 is TGCAGCGTTAGGACAGGGATCAATCAGCCCCAGCATTTT. Its protein product is CSVRTGINQPQHF.

The chain carries TRBV4-1 and TRBJ2-7; a weak D match, TRBD2 (6 bases). From germline, CDR1 is MGHRA and CDR2 YSYEKL. The CDR3 consists of 14 residues. Between the trimmed V and J ends, which lost 2 bases and 0 bases, there was a span of 8 bases. The CDR3: CASSQHGSSYEQYF. The CDR3 DNA reads as TGCGCCAGCAGCCAACACGGGAGCTCCTACGAGCAGTACTTC.

CDR3 coding DNA: TGTGCCAGCAGCGCAGGGGGCGAAGGAGAAAAACTGTTTTTT. It yields the protein CASSAGGEGEKLFF. V usage is TRBV7-9 and J usage is TRBJ1-4; TRBD1 matches 8 bases. Germline loops: CDR1 SEHNR, CDR2 FQNEAQ (reference sequence). This CDR3 has 14 residues. The V gene end was trimmed by 5 bases and the J gene end by 8 bases; junction bases not matched to a gene: 7.